A single sample is the source of the 19 T cell receptor beta chains below, sequenced in a study of blood T cells in healthy people across ages (dated by TCRdb to the mid-2010s). The library was produced with 5' RACE. Sequencer: Illumina HiSeq 2500. A second 7 to 11 cycle PCR used a sample-barcoded 5' primer and a J-beta primer mix. TCRdb reanalyzed the raw reads on its own, using fastp at Q25 for trimming and MiXCR for clone calling, and kept in-frame beta chains. Each CDR3 protein appears once, grouped with its most common genes and DNA. This sample lists roughly 500,000 distinct CDR3 sequences; nearly 25% were detected once. 8.7% of the sample is in the top ten clones. The sample was also reused in another study, on T cells of mothers and their children.

Sequencing input: blood. All receptors derive from a boy younger than 18 in good health.

The gene calls are TRBV20-1 and TRBJ2-5; TRBD1 might be the D (8 bases). CDR1 DFQATT and CDR2 SNEGSKA come from the germline V gene (reference sequence). The CDR3 is 14 residues long. With 5 bases removed from V and 4 bases from J, the gap between germline ends came to 17 bases. Here the CDR3 DNA reads TGCAGTGCTTACAGGGGGGGGGGACCAGAGACCCAGTACTTC. Amino acids: CSAYRGGGPETQYF.

The chain uses TRBV12-3 or TRBV12-4 and TRBJ2-4; 9 bases agree with TRBD2. V lost 4 bases, J lost 4 bases, and 14 bases stayed unmatched. The CDR3 covers 18 residues. The CDR3 coding sequence is TGTGCCAGCAGTTACACGGGCCCGATAGCGGGAGATAAAAACATTCAGTACTTC. Protein product: CASSYTGPIAGDKNIQYF.

The V gene is TRBV11-2, the J gene TRBJ2-3; TRBD1 aligns across 7 bases. Germline V gives CDR1 SGHAT, CDR2 FQNNGV. The junction had 13 bases not matched to a gene; V was cut back by 8 bases and J by 2 bases. The CDR3 sequence is 16 residues long. The CDR3 protein is CASGPWTGLNTDTQYF. The CDR3 coding sequence is TGTGCCAGCGGACCGTGGACAGGTCTTAACACAGATACGCAGTATTTT.

The genes are TRBV2 and TRBJ2-1, with 10 bases that match TRBD2. The V and J ends lost 7 bases and 5 bases, in that order; junction bases with no gene match: 8. Per the germline V gene, CDR1 is SNHLY and CDR2 is FYNNEI. CDR3 size: 15 residues. The CDR3 DNA is TGTGCCAGCACCTCACTAGCGGGGATTAACAATGAGCAGTTCTTC. It codes for CASTSLAGINNEQFF.

This chain joins TRBV11-3 and TRBJ2-7; D not certain. Germline lookup yields CDR1 SGHNT and CDR2 YENEEA. With 5 bases removed from V and 1 base from J, the gap between germline ends came to 12 bases. The CDR3 is 14 amino acids. CDR3 coding DNA: TGTGCCAGCAGCCCGTGGGCCGGGTCCTACGAGCAGTACTTC. Encoded protein: CASSPWAGSYEQYF. The full variable domain, with the rest looked up from reference TRBV11-3 and TRBJ2-7, is EAGVVQSPRYKIIEKKQPVAFWCNPISGHNTLYWYLQNLGQGPELLIRYENEEAVDDSQLPKDRFSAERLKGVDSTLKIQPAELGDSAVYLCASSPWAGSYEQYFGPGTRLTVT.

The chain joins TRBV4-3 to TRBJ1-3; D is possibly TRBD1 (5 bases). Germline CDR1 reads LGHNA; CDR2 reads YSLEER. V was trimmed by 0 bases and J by 2 bases, leaving 8 bases between them. The CDR3 runs 15 residues. The CDR3 loop reads CASSQEGGAGNTIYF. The CDR3 coding sequence is TGCGCCAGCAGCCAAGAAGGAGGGGCTGGAAACACCATATATTTT.

V and J are TRBV4-1 and TRBJ2-5; 7 bases align to TRBD2. With the DNA end fitting TRBJ2-7 better, the J assignment may be wrong. Germline V lookup: CDR1 MGHRA, CDR2 YSYEKL. The CDR3 length is 15 residues. As DNA, the CDR3 is TGCGCCAGCAGCCAATGGGCTAGCGGTGTTTACGAGCAGTACTTC. Its translation is CASSQWASGVYEQYF.

Only a few counts were recorded for this clonotype. The gene calls are TRBV20-1 and TRBJ1-6, with 7 bases fitting TRBD1. CDR1 is DFQATT, CDR2 SNEGSKA, per germline (reference sequence). V lost 0 bases and J lost 9; bases outside the gene matches: 5. The CDR3 covers 14 residues. The DNA of the CDR3 is TGCAGTGCTAGAGAGGGGACAGCTATTTCACCCCTCCACTTT. Residues: CSAREGTAISPLHF.

This clonotype was found once. This chain connects TRBV6-5 to TRBJ2-5; possible D gene TRBD1, 7 bases. The CDR3 spans 14 residues. Germline CDR1 is MNHEY and CDR2 is SVGAGI. V was trimmed by 6 bases and J by 1 base, leaving 12 bases between them. The CDR3 is CASSIRGAQETQYF. CDR3 nucleotide sequence: TGTGCCAGCAGCATCAGGGGGGCCCAAGAGACCCAGTACTTC.

This clonotype was counted only a few times. The gene calls are TRBV20-1 and TRBJ1-2; 7 nucleotides line up with TRBD1. The CDR3 is made up of 14 amino acids. V trimming: 5 bases; J trimming: 6 bases; junction bases outside the gene matches: 12. Germline-derived CDR1 and CDR2 are DFQATT and SNEGSKA (reference sequence). Here the CDR3 reads CSAEWGGGADGYTF. The CDR3 DNA reads TGCAGTGCTGAATGGGGAGGGGGCGCTGATGGCTACACCTTC.

This clonotype was detected only a few times. This chain connects TRBV4-3 to TRBJ2-1; 7 nucleotides line up with TRBD2. The J segment lost 7 bases and the V segment lost 4 bases, leaving 10 bases of the junction unmatched. CDR3 length: 15 residues. Germline V CDR1 and CDR2: LGHNA, YSLEER. The CDR3 DNA follows: TGCGCCAGCAGCCGAGTGGGAGGGTTATTGAATGAGCAGTTCTTC. It encodes CASSRVGGLLNEQFF.

V and J are TRBV20-1 and TRBJ2-2; the D gene is possibly TRBD1 (6 bases). The germline CDR1 and CDR2 sequences are DFQATT and SNEGSKA (reference sequence). The CDR3 spans 15 residues. Trimming stripped 1 base from V and 2 bases from J, with 11 bases between. CDR3 region: CSARVDRVNTGELFF. CDR3 nucleotides: TGCAGTGCTAGAGTGGACAGAGTTAACACCGGGGAGCTGTTTTTT.

The gene calls are TRBV24-1 and TRBJ2-2; D might be TRBD2 (6 bases). Germline CDR1 KGHDR, CDR2 SFDVKD. The CDR3 consists of 16 residues. Trimming shortened V by 3 bases and J by 5 bases, and 15 bases separated the two germline ends. Here the CDR3 DNA reads TGTGCCACCAGTGATAGGAGGGGAGTGAGTACCGGGGAGCTGTTTTTT. Its translation: CATSDRRGVSTGELFF.

This clonotype was counted only a few times. The V call is TRBV21-1, the J call TRBJ2-1. TRBV21-1 is labeled a pseudogene. The CDR3 has 15 amino acids. The CDR3 DNA is TGTGCCAGCAGCAAAGCTGGTAGGTCCGTCCATGAGCAGTTCTTC. This encodes CASSKAGRSVHEQFF.

V and J are TRBV13 and TRBJ2-3, with 8 bases lining up with TRBD1. In germline, CDR1 is PRHDT, CDR2 FYEKMQ (reference sequence). Losses at the gene ends were 4 bases for V and 5 bases for J; bases not matched to a gene: 8. The CDR3 totals 15 residues. As DNA, the CDR3 is TGTGCCAGCAGCTCCCGGGACAGGACGGGAGATACGCAGTATTTT. It is translated as CASSSRDRTGDTQYF.

Many counts were recorded for this clonotype. The chain couples TRBV29-1 to TRBJ2-1; D perhaps matches TRBD1 (6 bases). CDR1 and CDR2 from the germline V gene are SQVTM and ANQGSEA. The CDR3 totals 11 residues. The CDR3 loop reads CGSGAYNEQFF. Here the CDR3 DNA reads TGCGGTTCAGGGGCCTACAATGAGCAGTTCTTC.

The chain employs TRBV7-8 and TRBJ2-2, with TRBD2 matching over 7 bases. This CDR3 is built from 13 residues. Trimming took 6 bases from V and 6 from J; bases not matched to a gene: 4. CDR1 and CDR2 (germline): SGHVS, FQNEAQ. CDR3 sequence (DNA): TGTGCCAGCAGAGGCGGGGGTCCCGGGGAGCTGTTTTTT. Protein: CASRGGGPGELFF.

This clonotype appeared a few times. The chain links TRBV6-6 to TRBJ2-5; weak D call: TRBD2 (6 bases). CDR1 MNHNY and CDR2 SVGAGI come from the germline V gene (reference sequence). There are 14 residues in the CDR3. Trimming shortened V by 7 bases and J by 2 bases, and 14 bases separated the two germline ends. The CDR3 coding sequence is TGTGCCAGCACATCACTAGCCGCACAAGAGACCCAGTACTTC. It translates to CASTSLAAQETQYF.

This rearrangement joins TRBV12-3 or TRBV12-4 to TRBJ2-1; TRBD1 matches at 11 bases. This CDR3 region has 15 residues. V shed 5 bases and J 6 bases; nucleotides not matched to a gene: 6. The CDR3 spells CASSPYGTGGNEQFF. The CDR3 DNA follows: TGTGCCAGCAGTCCGTACGGGACAGGGGGCAATGAGCAGTTCTTC.